This T cell receptor beta chain was identified in a study of T cells in Graves' hyperthyroidism and ophthalmopathy. There were TCR beta CDR3 regions amplified from RNA transcripts. The TCR CDR3 first-round RT-PCR relied on the HTBI primer set. TCRdb re-analysed the multiplex PCR reads in MiXCR, keeping a single row per CDR3 protein. The sample lists about 200,000 distinct CDR3 sequences, 17% seen once, with about 56% in the top ten. This clonotype was counted only a few times. The CDR3 contains 15 residues. Germline loops: CDR1 SGHAT, CDR2 FQNNGV. V was shortened by 5 bases and J by 4 bases, with 17 bases between the two germline ends.

V and J are TRBV11-2 and TRBJ2-5; D call uncertain. Sequencing used blood. The TCR comes from a woman between 50 and 59 years old with Graves' hyperthyroidism. CDR3 residues: CASSRESRRLETQYF. CDR3 nucleotide sequence: TGTGCCAGCAGCCGAGAATCCCGCCGCTTAGAGACCCAGTACTTC.